The 10 T cell receptor beta chains below all came from one sample that was sequenced in a study of CD8 T cells in ankylosing spondylitis (dated by TCRdb to about 2017). Receptor amplification or capture employed 5' RACE. These reads were obtained on an Illumina HiSeq 2500. TCRdb redid the processing of the public reads, applying fastp at Q25 and MiXCR, and retained in-frame beta chains. Identical CDR3 protein sequences are pooled into one entry, listed with their most common genes and DNA. The sample table shows 700,000 to 1,000,000 distinct CDR3 sequences, and 12% are seen once. In total, the top ten clones hold just over 0.5% of the sample. Study-wide findings and limitations: A TCR beta motif of about 8 highly homologous amino acid variants appeared characteristic of blood from ankylosing spondylitis patients.

These receptors have no identified antigens. The specimen sequenced was blood, either unsorted or a sorted T cell fraction (not recorded which). The receptors originated from a male donor with ankylosing spondylitis.

This clonotype was picked up one time. The chain combines TRBV6-5 with TRBJ2-1; 9 bases map to TRBD2. The CDR3 covers 15 residues. From germline, CDR1 is MNHEY and CDR2 SVGAGI. The V gene end was trimmed by 5 bases and the J gene end by 1 base; junction bases not matched to a gene: 3. The CDR3 DNA reads as TGTGCCAGCAGTAACCTAGCGGGATCCTACAATGAGCAGTTCTTC. It yields the protein CASSNLAGSYNEQFF.

The rearrangement joins TRBV20-1 to TRBJ1-1, with 7 bases matching TRBD1. CDR1 DFQATT and CDR2 SNEGSKA come from the germline V gene (reference sequence). The J segment lost 0 bases and the V segment lost 2 bases, leaving 3 bases of the junction unmatched. This CDR3 contains 14 residues. The CDR3 sequence is CSARTGQLNTEAFF. CDR3 nucleotides: TGCAGTGCTAGAACGGGACAGTTGAACACTGAAGCTTTCTTT.

This clonotype was counted only a few times. The chain links TRBV11-2 to TRBJ2-1; D is unclear. V was clipped by 1 base and J by 8 bases, with 12 bases between them. Germline lookup yields CDR1 SGHAT and CDR2 FQNNGV. This CDR3 has 14 amino acids. CDR3 bases: TGTGCCAGCAGCTTAGTCGCCCTGGAATATGAGCAGTTCTTC. This gives the protein CASSLVALEYEQFF.

The sample holds a few counts of this clonotype. The CDR3: CAISELPRQHSYEQYF. As DNA, the CDR3 is TGTGCCATCAGTGAGTTACCCAGGCAGCACTCCTACGAGCAGTACTTC. The chain couples TRBV10-3 to TRBJ2-7, with D hard to call. The CDR3 is made up of 16 amino acids. Per germline, CDR1 ENHRY and CDR2 SYGVKD. V was clipped by 1 base and J by 0 bases, with 13 bases between them.

The chain couples TRBV29-1 to TRBJ2-7; no firm D call. Germline loops: CDR1 SQVTM, CDR2 ANQGSEA. Deletions cut 4 bases from V and 9 bases from J, with 16 bases between. The CDR3 extends over 12 amino acids. This CDR3 is CSVAPGGDRQYF. In nucleotides, the CDR3 is TGCAGCGTTGCTCCCGGCGGCGACCGGCAGTACTTC.

The chain recombines TRBV5-4 with TRBJ2-6; D is undetermined. V was cut by 10 bases and J by 1 base, with 6 bases left in between. Looked up from germline, CDR1 is SGHNT and CDR2 is YYREEE (reference sequence). CDR3 length: 12 residues. DNA for the CDR3: TGTGCCGTACAGTCTGGGGCCAACGTCCTGACTTTC. Its translation: CAVQSGANVLTF.

This chain connects TRBV20-1 to TRBJ2-7, with D possibly matching TRBD1 (5 bases). Germline CDR1 reads DFQATT; CDR2 reads SNEGSKA (reference sequence). V was clipped by 1 base and J by 1 base, with 11 bases between them. This CDR3 spans 14 amino acids. The DNA of the CDR3 is TGCAGTGCTAGAGGGAAGGGGCCTTCCTACGAGCAGTACTTC. It yields the protein CSARGKGPSYEQYF.

This clonotype has at least ten counts. The chain carries TRBV20-1 and TRBJ2-7, with a weak D call TRBD2 (6 bases). The CDR3 length is 14 residues. Trimming pared 0 bases from V and 2 bases from J, leaving 11 bases between. From germline, CDR1 is DFQATT and CDR2 SNEGSKA (reference sequence). The CDR3 nucleotides read TGCAGTGCTAGAGAGGGGGTAGCGGCCTACGAGCAGTACTTC. This translates into CSAREGVAAYEQYF.

This clonotype was counted many times. The rearrangement links TRBV6-5 to TRBJ1-2; no clear D gene. CDR3 length: 13 amino acids. The ends were cut back, 0 bases at V and 2 bases at J, with 4 bases in the middle. Germline V lookup: CDR1 MNHEY, CDR2 SVGAGI. CDR3: CASSYSGNYGYTF. The CDR3 DNA follows: TGTGCCAGCAGTTACTCGGGGAACTATGGCTACACCTTC.

J is TRBJ1-1 and V is TRBV12-3 or TRBV12-4, with D uncertain. Trimming cost V 7 bases and J 4 bases, with 10 bases left between them. The length of the CDR3 is 12 residues. The CDR3 region has the DNA TGTGCCAGCACCCCTGGTCCCACTGAAGCTTTCTTT. Protein sequence: CASTPGPTEAFF.